This passage covers 7 T cell receptor beta chains from one sample sequenced in a study of OX40 agonist ivuxolimab in advanced cancers. Only in-frame clones appear in the TCRdb table, and some are missing; sequencing was by immunoSEQ multiplex PCR. The data contain roughly 60,000 clones, about 90% of them seen just once; the ten biggest clones take up roughly 1.9%. Here the sequenced sample was CD4+ or CD8+ T cells sorted from blood, taken in a trial of the OX40 agonist ivuxolimab. The receptors were sampled from an adult with an advanced solid tumor such as melanoma, head and neck, liver or kidney cancer.

V usage is TRBV19 and J usage is TRBJ2-3; 14 bases align to TRBD2. This CDR3 spans 18 amino acids. Germline values: CDR1 LNHDA, CDR2 SQIVND (reference sequence). The V segment lost 3 bases and the J segment 2 bases; nucleotides outside the gene matches: 7. As DNA, the CDR3 is TGTGCCAGTAGTATTCAAGGACTAGCGGGGGGACCCACAGATACGCAGTATTTT. Protein product: CASSIQGLAGGPTDTQYF.

This chain links TRBV18 with TRBJ2-2, with TRBD1 matching 7 bases. This CDR3 comprises 15 residues. V lost 6 bases and J lost 0; bases outside the gene matches: 4. CDR1 is KGHSH and CDR2 is LQKENI in the germline V gene. The DNA for the CDR3 is TGTGCCAGCTCCCGGGACAGTGCGAACACCGGGGAGCTGTTTTTT. Its protein is CASSRDSANTGELFF.

This chain links TRBV29-1 with TRBJ2-7; 12 positions agree with TRBD2. This CDR3 has 14 residues. Germline lookup yields CDR1 SQVTM and CDR2 ANQGSEA. Losses at the gene ends were 8 bases for V and 0 bases for J; bases not matched to a gene: 5. The CDR3 DNA reads TGCAGCACCCGGACTAGCGGGGTCTCCTACGAGCAGTACTTC. Its protein is CSTRTSGVSYEQYF.

The V gene is TRBV2, the J gene TRBJ1-2, with no clear D. The V gene lost 3 bases and the J gene lost 1 base, with 9 bases spanning the gap. This CDR3 has 14 amino acids. Germline V gene lookup returns CDR1 SNHLY and CDR2 FYNNEI. The CDR3 DNA sequence: TGTGCCAGCAGTGACGGGCGAATTAACTATGGCTACACCTTC. Translation gives CASSDGRINYGYTF.

The chain is built from TRBV2 and TRBJ2-1; TRBD2 aligns across 7 bases. CDR1 is SNHLY and CDR2 is FYNNEI in the germline V gene. Trimming at V came to 7 bases and at J to 9 bases, leaving 6 bases not matched to a gene. The CDR3 is 12 residues long. The CDR3: CASTGLRVEQFF. Here the CDR3 DNA reads TGTGCCAGCACGGGACTACGGGTTGAGCAGTTCTTC.

In the case of this clone: This same CDR3 is encoded by further DNA sequences in the sample. V gene TRBV29-1 combines with J gene TRBJ1-4; TRBD1 agrees at 11 bases. This CDR3 is 13 amino acids long. Germline lookup yields CDR1 SQVTM and CDR2 ANQGSEA. The V segment lost 4 bases and the J segment 5 bases; nucleotides outside the gene matches: 0. This chain's CDR3 is CSVGDRGNEKLFF. The CDR3 nucleotides are TGCAGCGTTGGGGACAGGGGGAATGAAAAACTGTTTTTT. The full variable domain, with the rest looked up from reference TRBV29-1 and TRBJ1-4, is SAVISQKPSRDICQRGTSLTIQCQVDSQVTMMFWYRQQPGQSLTLIATANQGSEATYESGFVIDKFPISRPNLTFSTLTVSNMSPEDSSIYLCSVGDRGNEKLFFGSGTQLSVL.

This clone was seen once. DNA of the CDR3: TGTGCCAGCAGCTCCTCCTATAATTCACCCCTCCACTTT. This codes for CASSSSYNSPLHF. V gene TRBV14 combines with J gene TRBJ1-6; D remains unclear. The germline CDR1 and CDR2 sequences are SGHDN and FVKESK. The CDR3 is 13 residues long. V was shortened by 5 bases and J by 0 bases, with 2 bases between the two germline ends. The variable domain in full, with the rest retrieved from reference TRBV14 and TRBJ1-6, is EAGVTQFPSHSVIEKGQTVTLRCDPISGHDNLYWYRRVMGKEIKFLLHFVKESKQDESGMPNNRFLAERTGGTYSTLKVQPAELEDSGVYFCASSSSYNSPLHFGNGTRLTVT.